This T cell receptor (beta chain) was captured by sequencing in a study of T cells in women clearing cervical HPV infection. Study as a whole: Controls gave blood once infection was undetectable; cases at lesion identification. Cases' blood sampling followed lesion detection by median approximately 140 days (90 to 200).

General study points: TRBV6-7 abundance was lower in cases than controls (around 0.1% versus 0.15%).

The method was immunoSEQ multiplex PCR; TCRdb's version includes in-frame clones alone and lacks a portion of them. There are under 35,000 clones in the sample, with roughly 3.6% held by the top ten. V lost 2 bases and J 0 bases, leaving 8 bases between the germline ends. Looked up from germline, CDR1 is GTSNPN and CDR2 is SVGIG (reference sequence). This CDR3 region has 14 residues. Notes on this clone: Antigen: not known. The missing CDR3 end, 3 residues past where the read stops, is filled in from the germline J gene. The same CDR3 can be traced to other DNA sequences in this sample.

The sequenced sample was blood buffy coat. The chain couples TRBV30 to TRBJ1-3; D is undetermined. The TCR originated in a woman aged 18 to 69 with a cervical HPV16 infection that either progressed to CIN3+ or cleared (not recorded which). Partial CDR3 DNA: TGTGCCTGGAGTCGACTCAACTCTGGAAACACC. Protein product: CAWSRLNSGNT. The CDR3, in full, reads CAWSRLNSGNTIYF. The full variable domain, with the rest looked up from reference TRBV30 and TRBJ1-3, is SQTIHQWPATLVQPVGSPLSLECTVEGTSNPNLYWYRQAAGRGLQLLFYSVGIGQISSEVPQNLSASRPQDRQFILSSKKLLLSDSGFYLCAWSRLNSGNTIYFGEGSWLTVV.